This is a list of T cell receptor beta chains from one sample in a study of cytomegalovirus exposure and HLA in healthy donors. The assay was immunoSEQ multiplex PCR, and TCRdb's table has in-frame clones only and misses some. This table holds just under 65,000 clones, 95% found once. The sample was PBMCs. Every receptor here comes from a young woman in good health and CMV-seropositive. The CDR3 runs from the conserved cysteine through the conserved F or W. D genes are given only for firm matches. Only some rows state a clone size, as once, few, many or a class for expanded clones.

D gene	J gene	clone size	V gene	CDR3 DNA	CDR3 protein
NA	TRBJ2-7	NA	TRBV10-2	TGCGCCAGCAGTCGGGACTTAGTCTACGAGCAGTACTTC	CASSRDLVYEQYF
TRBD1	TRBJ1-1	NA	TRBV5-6	TGTGCCAGCAACTACAGGGGGAGGATGAACACTGAAGCTTTCTTT	CASNYRGRMNTEAFF
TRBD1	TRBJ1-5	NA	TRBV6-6	TGTGCCAGCAGTTACCGGACAGGGAGAGGGCAGCCCCAGCATTTT	CASSYRTGRGQPQHF
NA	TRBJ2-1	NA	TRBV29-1	TGCAGCGTCTGGGGGGAGATCAGCTCCTACAATGAGCAGTTCTTC	CSVWGEISSYNEQFF
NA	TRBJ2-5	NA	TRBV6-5	TGTGCCAGCAGTTTTGGCGGGGGCACGCAAGAGACCCAGTACTTC	CASSFGGGTQETQYF
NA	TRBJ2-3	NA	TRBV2	TGTGCCAGCAGCAGGGGTGCAGATACGCAGTATTTT	CASSRGADTQYF
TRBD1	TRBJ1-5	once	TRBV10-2	TGCGCCAGCAGGCGGCAGGGGGTAGCGGAGGGCAATCAGCCCCAGCATTTT	CASRRQGVAEGNQPQHF
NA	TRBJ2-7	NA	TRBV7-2	TGTGCCAGCAGCTCCCGGGGCAAACAGGGCCGGTCGACCTACGAGCAGTACTTC	CASSSRGKQGRSTYEQYF
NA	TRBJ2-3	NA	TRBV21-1	TGTGCCAGCAGCATAGAAGAGGCGCGAGACACAGATACGCAGTATTTT	CASSIEEARDTDTQYF
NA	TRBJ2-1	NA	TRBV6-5	TGTGCCAGCAGTTACTCCGGAGAGGATGAGCAGTTCTTC	CASSYSGEDEQFF
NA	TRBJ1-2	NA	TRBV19	TGTGCCAGTACCCCCGGCGGCAGTTCGAACTATGGCTACACCTTC	CASTPGGSSNYGYTF
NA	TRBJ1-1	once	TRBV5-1	TGCGCCAGCAGCTTGGTGGGGGGAATTGCTGAAGCTTTCTTT	CASSLVGGIAEAFF
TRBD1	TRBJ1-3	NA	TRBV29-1	TGCAGCGTGGGGACAGTCTCTGGAAACACCATATATTTT	CSVGTVSGNTIYF
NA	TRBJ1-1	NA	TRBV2	TGTGCCACCCCGTCTGAAGCTTTCTTT	CATPSEAFF
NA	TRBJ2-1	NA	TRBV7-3	TGTGCCAGCAGCTCCGTCCTGGGGCAGGGAGGTGAGCAGTTCTTC	CASSSVLGQGGEQFF
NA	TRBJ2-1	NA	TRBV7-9	TGTGCCAGCAGCACAGGGACAGAGCAGTTCTTC	CASSTGTEQFF
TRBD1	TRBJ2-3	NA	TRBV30	TGTGCCTGGACCACTCCACCCCGCAGGGGGAACTCAGATACGCAGTATTTT	CAWTTPPRRGNSDTQYF
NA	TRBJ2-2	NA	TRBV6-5	TGTGCCAGCAGTCGGGGGTCGAGGAAGCCCGGGGAGCTGTTTTTT	CASSRGSRKPGELFF
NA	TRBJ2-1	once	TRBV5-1	TGCGCCAGCAGCTTGACGGGATTTAGGAGTGAGCAGTTCTTC	CASSLTGFRSEQFF
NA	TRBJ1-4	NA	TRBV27	TGTGCCAGCAGTTTATTCGGTGCAACTAATGAAAAACTGTTTTTT	CASSLFGATNEKLFF
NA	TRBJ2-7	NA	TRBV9	TGTGCCAGCGGAGAAACGTTTCGGGAGCAGTACTTC	CASGETFREQYF
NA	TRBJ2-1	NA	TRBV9	TGTGCCAGCAGCGTAGGGGGAAACCCGGGGATAACTGAGCAGTTCTTC	CASSVGGNPGITEQFF
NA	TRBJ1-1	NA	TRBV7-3	TGTGCCAGCAGCTTAGCTAAGAACACTGAAGCTTTCTTT	CASSLAKNTEAFF
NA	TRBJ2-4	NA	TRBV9	TGTGCCAGCAGCGTAGAAGCCCAGGGGCTGGGTGCCAAAAACATTCAGTACTTC	CASSVEAQGLGAKNIQYF
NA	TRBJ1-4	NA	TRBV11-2	TGTGCCAGCAGCTTTCGGGGAAAACTGTTTTTT	CASSFRGKLFF
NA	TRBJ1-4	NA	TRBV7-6	TGTGCCAGCAGCCCCAGCCTCGGCCGGGGAAAGGCTAATGAAAAACTGTTTTTT	CASSPSLGRGKANEKLFF
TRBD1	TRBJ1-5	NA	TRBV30	TGTGCCTGGAGTGGAGGGACAGCTCAGCCCCAGCATTTT	CAWSGGTAQPQHF
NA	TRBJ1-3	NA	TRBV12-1	TGTGCCATAGGGGGCTTCGGAAACACCATATATTTT	CAIGGFGNTIYF
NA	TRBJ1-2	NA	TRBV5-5	TGTGCCAGCAGCTTGGAACAGGGCTATGGCTACACCTTC	CASSLEQGYGYTF
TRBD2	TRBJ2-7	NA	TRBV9	TGTGCCAGCAGCGTAGGTCTAGCGGACTCCTACGAGCAGTACTTC	CASSVGLADSYEQYF
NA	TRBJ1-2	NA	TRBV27	TGTGCCAGCAGCCAACAGTTTTCTTGGGGAGCTAACTATGGCTACACCTTC	CASSQQFSWGANYGYTF